The 30 T cell receptor beta chains listed next were all sequenced from one sample in a study of cytomegalovirus exposure and HLA in healthy donors. Primers included in the PCR were 60 Vbeta and 13 Jbeta primers. Here immunoSEQ multiplex PCR was the method, and the copy in TCRdb shows in-frame clones only, minus some. The repertoire includes 150,000 to 200,000 clones, approximately 79% of them detected once, and around 0.96% sits in the top ten. The specimen was PBMCs. Every receptor here comes from a woman aged 45-60 years in good health and CMV-seropositive.

This chain uses TRBV6-5 with TRBJ2-1; the D gene is possibly TRBD2 (6 bases). V was clipped by 10 bases and J by 0 bases, with 10 bases between them. The CDR3 spans 13 residues. Germline CDR1 is MNHEY and CDR2 is SVGAGI. In DNA, the CDR3 is TGTGCCACCGGGGGTAGCTCCTACAATGAGCAGTTCTTC. It codes for CATGGSSYNEQFF.

This chain connects TRBV27 to TRBJ1-6; 8 nucleotides align to TRBD1. There are 14 residues in the CDR3. V lost 7 bases to trimming and J lost 8 bases; unmatched junction nucleotides: 7. CDR1 is MNHEY and CDR2 is SMNVEV in the germline V gene (reference sequence). CDR3 loop: CASKRDRGDSPLHF. Written as DNA, the CDR3 is TGTGCCAGCAAAAGAGACAGGGGCGATTCACCCCTCCACTTT.

The chain carries TRBV15 and TRBJ2-7, with 7 bases fitting TRBD1. CDR3 length: 13 amino acids. Germline assignment: CDR1 LNHNV and CDR2 YYDKDF (reference sequence). J was trimmed by 4 bases and V by 6 bases; bases with no gene match: 6. The CDR3 DNA is TGTGCCACCAGTTTGGGACAGCTGTACGAGCAGTACTTC. It yields the protein CATSLGQLYEQYF.

The chain uses TRBV6-1 and TRBJ1-3, with D possibly matching TRBD1 (5 bases). Germline V CDR1 and CDR2: MNHNS, SASEGT. The CDR3 runs to 12 residues. Trimming stripped 8 bases from V and 9 bases from J, with 14 bases between. The CDR3 sequence is CASSQDWGTIYF. The CDR3 DNA follows: TGTGCCAGCTCACAGGATTGGGGCACCATATATTTT.

The chain carries TRBV7-8 and TRBJ1-2; D gene ambiguous. The CDR3 has 14 residues. Germline assignment: CDR1 SGHVS and CDR2 FQNEAQ. The V and J ends lost 2 bases and 3 bases respectively, with 10 bases between them. CDR3 bases: TGTGCCAGCAGCTTACAGACCGAGGACTATGGCTACACCTTC. It yields the protein CASSLQTEDYGYTF.

The V call is TRBV5-4, the J call TRBJ2-1, with TRBD2 matching over 8 bases. CDR1 is SGHNT, CDR2 YYREEE, per germline (reference sequence). The CDR3 totals 16 residues. Unmatched junction bases numbered 10, after V lost 4 bases and J lost 4 bases. CDR3 sequence (DNA): TGTGCCAGCAGCCCGGGAAGCGGGGGCATATACAATGAGCAGTTCTTC. Protein: CASSPGSGGIYNEQFF.

This sequence joins TRBV25-1 and TRBJ2-2; D is uncertain. This CDR3 is 12 amino acids long. Trimming removed 2 bases at V and 9 bases at J, with 7 bases between. Germline V gene sequence: CDR1 MGHDK, CDR2 SYGVNS. This chain's CDR3 is CASSEGHRELFF. The CDR3 nucleotides read TGTGCCAGCAGTGAAGGCCACCGGGAGCTGTTTTTT.

The chain joins TRBV27 to TRBJ1-1, with D maybe TRBD1 (5 bases). This CDR3 region has 16 residues. Trimming stripped 2 bases from V and 0 bases from J, with 13 bases between. From germline, CDR1 is MNHEY and CDR2 SMNVEV (reference sequence). DNA of the CDR3: TGTGCCAGCAGTTTAGGGCAGGGTATGGTGAACACTGAAGCTTTCTTT. Translated, it gives CASSLGQGMVNTEAFF.

As DNA, the CDR3 is TGTGCCAGCAGTTTACTCGGGTCGGGAGAGACCCAGTACTTC. Translation gives CASSLLGSGETQYF. The chain is built from TRBV27 and TRBJ2-5, with D unresolved. Germline V gives CDR1 MNHEY, CDR2 SMNVEV (reference sequence). The CDR3 length is 14 residues. V was trimmed by 2 bases and J by 4 bases, leaving 11 bases between them.

The chain combines TRBV10-2 with TRBJ2-1; the D gene is possibly TRBD2 (5 bases). The germline CDR1 and CDR2 sequences are WSHSY and SAAADI. V lost 4 bases and J lost 9, with 13 bases in between. The CDR3 has 13 residues. CDR3: CASSGELEGEQFF. In nucleotides, the CDR3 is TGCGCCAGCAGTGGCGAGCTCGAGGGTGAGCAGTTCTTC.

The rearrangement uses TRBV2 and TRBJ2-1; 10 nucleotides match TRBD2. There are 14 residues in the CDR3. From germline, CDR1 is SNHLY and CDR2 FYNNEI. Losses at the gene ends were 2 bases for V and 9 bases for J; bases not matched to a gene: 4. The CDR3 protein is CASSELAGDLEQFF. The CDR3 bases are TGTGCCAGCAGTGAACTAGCGGGAGACCTTGAGCAGTTCTTC.

This clone has only one observation. V is TRBV28 and J is TRBJ1-1; D might be TRBD1 (5 bases). The CDR3 spans 15 residues. Germline V CDR1 and CDR2: MDHEN, SYDVKM. V was cut by 6 bases and J by 5 bases, with 19 bases left in between. As DNA, the CDR3 is TGTGCCAGCAGGTTAGTTTTCGGGGGGAGGACTGAAGCTTTCTTT. This encodes CASRLVFGGRTEAFF.

The chain recombines TRBV5-1 with TRBJ1-2; D ambiguous. The CDR3 contains 14 residues. Trimming removed 0 bases from V and 2 bases from J, with 8 bases in between. Germline lookup yields CDR1 SGHRS and CDR2 YFSETQ. The DNA of the CDR3 is TGCGCCAGCAGCTTGGAATCAGTAAACTATGGCTACACCTTC. Translation: CASSLESVNYGYTF.

V gene TRBV28 combines with J gene TRBJ2-1; 13 bases are shared with TRBD2. This CDR3 spans 19 amino acids. Trimming took 4 bases from V and 3 from J; bases not matched to a gene: 12. Looked up from germline, CDR1 is MDHEN and CDR2 is SYDVKM. CDR3 sequence: CASSSRRLAGGRYYNEQFF. CDR3 in DNA: TGTGCCAGCAGTTCACGAAGACTAGCGGGGGGCCGATACTACAATGAGCAGTTCTTC.

V and J are TRBV5-4 and TRBJ2-7; 8 bases agree with TRBD2. The V segment lost 4 bases and the J segment 5 bases; nucleotides outside the gene matches: 11. Germline V gene data show CDR1 as SGHNT and CDR2 as YYREEE (reference sequence). There are 15 residues in the CDR3. CDR3 sequence (DNA): TGTGCCAGCAGCCCTCGGGGGGGCAGGATCGACGAGCAGTACTTC. As protein: CASSPRGGRIDEQYF.

V gene TRBV27 combines with J gene TRBJ1-5; D is ambiguous. Trimming took 2 bases from V and 9 from J, leaving 11 bases between them. The CDR3 sequence is 13 residues long. Germline CDR1 is MNHEY and CDR2 is SMNVEV (reference sequence). As DNA, the CDR3 is TGTGCCAGCAGTTTAAGTCGAGGAAGGCCCCAGCATTTT. Its translation is CASSLSRGRPQHF.

The chain has TRBV27 and TRBJ1-1; no reliable D call. CDR1 and CDR2 from the germline V gene are MNHEY and SMNVEV (reference sequence). Trimming pared 3 bases from V and 0 bases from J, leaving 8 bases between. CDR3 size: 14 residues. The CDR3: CASSFQAMNTEAFF. CDR3 bases: TGTGCCAGCAGTTTCCAGGCGATGAACACTGAAGCTTTCTTT.

The chain couples TRBV2 to TRBJ2-1; D is possibly TRBD1 (6 bases). Germline V CDR1 and CDR2: SNHLY, FYNNEI. With 2 bases removed from V and 10 bases from J, the gap between germline ends came to 15 bases. CDR3 size: 14 residues. This chain's CDR3 is CASSEFGGGREQFF. For the CDR3, the DNA is TGTGCCAGCAGTGAATTTGGGGGCGGGCGGGAGCAGTTCTTC.

This chain uses TRBV9 with TRBJ1-5; D uncertain. Germline assignment: CDR1 SGDLS and CDR2 YYNGEE. The CDR3 totals 13 residues. V shed 4 bases and J shed 5 bases, with 10 bases lying between them. The CDR3 spells CASSTRRDQPQHF. Written as DNA, the CDR3 is TGTGCCAGCAGCACCCGCCGGGATCAGCCCCAGCATTTT.

This clone has just a few counts. The chain employs TRBV15 and TRBJ2-5, with a weak D call TRBD1 (6 bases). The CDR3 sequence is 15 residues long. V was trimmed by 0 bases and J by 2 bases, leaving 10 bases between them. The germline V gene encodes CDR1 LNHNV and CDR2 YYDKDF (reference sequence). CDR3 region: CATSREGQVQETQYF. As DNA, the CDR3 is TGTGCCACCAGCAGAGAGGGACAAGTACAAGAGACCCAGTACTTC.

For this clone: One junction end does not reproduce the germline sequence, and a read error may be involved. The V gene is TRBV2, the J gene TRBJ2-7; the D is unclear. The CDR3 spans 14 residues. CDR1 is SNHLY and CDR2 is FYNNEI in the germline V gene. This CDR3 is CASRLQAGTYKQYF. The CDR3 nucleotides read TGTGCCAGCAGGTTGCAGGCAGGTACCTACAAGCAGTACTTC.

The chain joins TRBV4-1 to TRBJ2-1; 10 nucleotides agree with TRBD2. J gave up 2 bases and V 4 bases, and 5 bases lay outside the gene matches. The CDR3 is made up of 16 amino acids. CDR1 is MGHRA, CDR2 YSYEKL, per germline. The CDR3, as DNA: TGCGCCAGCAGCCGAGGACTAGCGGCGACCTACAATGAGCAGTTCTTC. It codes for CASSRGLAATYNEQFF.

In this sample, this clone turned up once. The genes are TRBV18 and TRBJ2-2; perhaps TRBD1 as D (7 bases). Trimming pared 0 bases from V and 3 bases from J, leaving 14 bases between. CDR3 length: 17 residues. Germline loops: CDR1 KGHSH, CDR2 LQKENI. This CDR3 reads CASSPPAGTAYTGELFF. CDR3 in DNA: TGTGCCAGCTCACCACCGGCGGGGACAGCCTACACCGGGGAGCTGTTTTTT.

The V gene is TRBV18, the J gene TRBJ2-2; no clear D. Between the trimmed V and J ends, which lost 1 base and 1 base, there was a span of 4 bases. This CDR3 contains 14 residues. Germline CDR1 is KGHSH and CDR2 is LQKENI. The CDR3 loop reads CASSPLQNTGELFF. CDR3 in DNA: TGTGCCAGCTCACCACTCCAGAACACCGGGGAGCTGTTTTTT.

V usage is TRBV5-6 and J usage is TRBJ2-5; D is possibly TRBD2 (6 bases). This CDR3 spans 12 amino acids. Per the germline V gene, CDR1 is SGHDT and CDR2 is YYEEEE. With 3 bases removed from V and 6 bases from J, the gap between germline ends came to 9 bases. Here the CDR3 reads CASSSGLQTQYF. The CDR3 DNA reads as TGTGCCAGCAGCTCGGGACTGCAGACCCAGTACTTC.

V and J are TRBV7-6 and TRBJ2-7, with a tentative D call TRBD2 (6 bases). V was shortened by 2 bases and J by 5 bases, with 13 bases between the two germline ends. Germline V CDR1 and CDR2: SGHVS, FNYEAQ. This CDR3 has 14 residues. The CDR3, as DNA: TGTGCCAGCAGCTTAAGAGGCGGGGAGGACGAGCAGTACTTC. This gives the protein CASSLRGGEDEQYF.

The chain recombines TRBV11-2 with TRBJ1-2, with D unresolved. Per germline, CDR1 SGHAT and CDR2 FQNNGV. The CDR3 runs 16 residues. The ends were cut back, 1 base at V and 1 base at J, with 13 bases in the middle. This CDR3 is CASSLAPRGNNYGYTF. The CDR3 DNA sequence: TGTGCCAGCAGCTTAGCACCGCGAGGGAATAACTATGGCTACACCTTC.

Comment on this clone: The same CDR3 can be traced to other DNA sequences in this sample. The chain carries TRBV19 and TRBJ1-6, with 7 bases aligning to TRBD1. The CDR3 sequence is 14 residues long. The germline gives CDR1 LNHDA, CDR2 SQIVND (reference sequence). The V gene end was trimmed by 4 bases and the J gene end by 7 bases; junction bases not matched to a gene: 4. DNA for the CDR3: TGTGCCAGTAGTACCGGGACAGCCAATTCACCCCTCCACTTT. It yields the protein CASSTGTANSPLHF.

The chain couples TRBV5-1 to TRBJ2-2, with 7 bases aligning to TRBD2. The CDR3 is 14 residues long. V gave up 6 bases and J gave up 4 bases; unmatched junction bases: 6. Germline V gene sequence: CDR1 SGHRS, CDR2 YFSETQ. The CDR3 sequence: CASTWGGRTGELFF. The CDR3 nucleotides read TGCGCCAGCACCTGGGGAGGGCGCACCGGGGAGCTGTTTTTT.

The genes are TRBV29-1 and TRBJ1-4; D remains ambiguous. Trimming pared 0 bases from V and 8 bases from J, leaving 7 bases between. There are 12 residues in the CDR3. Germline V gene sequence: CDR1 SQVTM, CDR2 ANQGSEA. Written as DNA, the CDR3 is TGCAGCGTTGAAGATCGTGCGGAAAAACTGTTTTTT. Translated, it gives CSVEDRAEKLFF.